This TCR beta chain is from a study of neurological immune-mediated disorders (dated by TCRdb to the late 2010s). General notes on the study: The study compared peripheral blood TCR-beta repertoires of HTLV-I-associated myelopathy (HAM/TSP) patients, multiple sclerosis patients and healthy controls using UMI-based sequencing. The 85 to 110 TCR-beta libraries included longitudinal samples, technical triplicates and paired sorted CD4+ and CD8+ T-cell subsets alongside PBMC samples. Each longitudinal HAM/TSP and healthy donor was sampled at 3 time-points spaced at roughly 3-40 month intervals. Of the approximately 70 subjects in the cohort, about 14 were HAM/TSP patients, some 34 were multiple sclerosis patients, and about 20 were healthy controls.

The time point label on this specimen signifies: longitudinal time-point 3. Blood bank volunteers in Maryland, USA served as the healthy controls. For the unsorted PBMC libraries, 2 million PBMCs were stored in RNAlater at -80 degrees C until RNA extraction and were used to generate the libraries. Peripheral blood was subjected to Ficoll-Hypaque density gradient centrifugation to isolate PBMCs, which were then cryopreserved in liquid nitrogen. This clonotype was counted many times. Its antigen remains unidentified. Base qualities are not provided; no much larger clone lies one nucleotide away. cDNA synthesis used template-switch 5'RACE with a primer carrying a 10-nucleotide random unique molecular identifier tagging each TCR transcript. Over 180 million TCR-beta sequences, covering 15-18 subjects, were produced in each sequencing run. Total RNA was extracted with the RNeasy kit. The KAPA Real-time Library Amplification kit was used to amplify TCR-beta VDJ regions with primers targeting the TCR constant region and the 5'RACE anchor. A first PCR added sample indexes and Illumina adaptors, and a second PCR then raised library yield. The roughly 650 bp TCR product was size-selected on a 2% E-gel SizeSelection system after Ampure bead purification. Library quality was checked on a Bioanalyzer, concentration was measured with Qubit, and libraries were quantified with the Kapa Library Quantification kit before pooling. An Illumina HiSeq 2500 sequenced the libraries paired-end 2 x 150 bp. To increase sequence diversity, about 25-30% phiX was spiked into each library pool. The original pipeline was this. Quality-filtered reads were processed with the UMI-based MiGEC pipeline, which removed over 75% of raw TCR sequences during error correction. IMGT germline references were used for alignment of VDJ genes, and clonotypes were defined by a unique CDR3 amino acid sequence together with V-J genes. Clonal expansion, Shannon diversity and CDR3 relatedness (CalcPairwiseDistances, ClusterSamples) were evaluated with VDJtools, and phylogenetic trees were built with CLCbio workbench. A clone was classed as expanded if it had 8 or more unique UMIs, a cutoff based on coefficient-of-variation modelling across technical triplicates. TCRdb reworked the public reads: Q25 trimming with fastp, MiXCR clone assembly, productive beta chains retained. Duplicate CDR3 protein sequences are folded into a single record with the most common DNA and genes. Clone size and V and J calls follow TCRdb, not the original study. The sample table records 53,000 or so distinct CDR3 sequences; roughly 8% of these occur just once. The ten biggest clones cover roughly 2% of the sample.

The study at large found these results: Expanded clones from different subjects shared no identical CDR3 amino acid sequences, which suggests that TCR-beta repertoires were private in all groups. TCR clonal expansion was highest in HAM/TSP patients and lowest in MS patients, with MS patients falling below even healthy controls.

Trimmed from V: 4 bases; trimmed from J: 5 bases; junction bases lacking a gene match: 8. There are 16 amino acids in the CDR3, from cysteine to phenylalanine inclusive. The entry retains the CDR3 DNA only, 48 bases that are in frame from base 1. The sequence came from a woman in her thirties or forties in good health. The chain is encoded by TRBV12-3 or TRBV12-4 joined to TRBJ2-1; 10 bases in the middle match TRBD2. Source material: PBMCs. The CDR3 region reads CASSSATSGVDNEQFF. The sequence in DNA is TGTGCCAGCAGTTCCGCCACTAGCGGGGTCGACAATGAGCAGTTCTTC.